This note documents a single T cell receptor beta chain sequence. Germline assignment: CDR1 LNHDA and CDR2 SQIVND (reference sequence). The CDR3 is 19 residues long. Unmatched junction bases numbered 11, after V lost 4 bases and J lost 0 bases. This specimen belongs to a study of blood T cell repertoires in COVID-19. Study in general: Acute and convalescent COVID-19 samples came from the United States, Italy and Spain. PBMCs, B-cell-depleted T cells, or T cells were the source of the cDNA or gDNA that made up the material.

In the original analysis: Estimation of nucleated cell counts relied on the amplification of reference gene primers. Profiled with immunoSEQ multiplex PCR; TCRdb holds only in-frame clones, not every one. V and J calls and clone size are those listed in that table; D and trimming were worked out from the DNA. The sample shows 120,000 to 150,000 clones, about 87% of them seen only once. The chain joins TRBV19 to TRBJ2-6; the match to TRBD1 covers 8 bases. The TCR sequence derives from a woman between 50 and 59 years old with acute or convalescent COVID-19. The sequenced sample consisted of peripheral blood. In DNA form, the CDR3 reads TGTGCCAGTAGTAGTACCGGGACAGGTGATATCTCTGGGGCCAACGTCCTGACTTTC. Translation: CASSSTGTGDISGANVLTF.